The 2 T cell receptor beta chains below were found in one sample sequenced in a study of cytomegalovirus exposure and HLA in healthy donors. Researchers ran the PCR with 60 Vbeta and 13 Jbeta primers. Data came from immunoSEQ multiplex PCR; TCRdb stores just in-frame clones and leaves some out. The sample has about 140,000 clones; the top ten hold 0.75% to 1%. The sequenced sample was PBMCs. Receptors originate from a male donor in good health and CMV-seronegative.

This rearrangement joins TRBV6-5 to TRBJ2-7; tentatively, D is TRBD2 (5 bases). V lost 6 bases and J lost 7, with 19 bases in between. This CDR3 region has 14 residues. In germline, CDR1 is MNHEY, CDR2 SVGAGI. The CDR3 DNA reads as TGTGCCAGCAGCCACTCTAGAGGGTCGGAGGAGCAGTACTTC. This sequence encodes CASSHSRGSEEQYF.

This CDR3 reads CASRQGQGEQYF. The CDR3 DNA reads TGTGCCAGCCGGCAGGGCCAGGGCGAGCAGTACTTC. The chain has TRBV13 and TRBJ2-7; TRBD1 might be the D (5 bases). The CDR3 extends over 12 amino acids. Germline values: CDR1 PRHDT, CDR2 FYEKMQ (reference sequence). Trimming left V 8 bases short and J 6 bases short, with 14 bases between.